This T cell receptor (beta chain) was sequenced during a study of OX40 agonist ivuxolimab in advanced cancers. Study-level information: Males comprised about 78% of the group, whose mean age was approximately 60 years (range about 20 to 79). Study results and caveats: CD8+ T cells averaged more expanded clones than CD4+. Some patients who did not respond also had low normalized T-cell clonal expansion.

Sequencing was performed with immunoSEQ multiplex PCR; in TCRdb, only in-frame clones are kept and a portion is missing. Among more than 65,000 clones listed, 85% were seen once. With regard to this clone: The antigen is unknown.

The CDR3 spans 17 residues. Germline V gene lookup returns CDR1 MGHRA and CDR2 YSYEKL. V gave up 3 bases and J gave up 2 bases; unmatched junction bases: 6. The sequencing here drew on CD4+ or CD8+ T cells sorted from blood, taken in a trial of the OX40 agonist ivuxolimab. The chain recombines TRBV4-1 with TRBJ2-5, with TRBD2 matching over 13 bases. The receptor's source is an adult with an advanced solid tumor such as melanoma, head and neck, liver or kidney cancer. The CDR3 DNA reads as TGCGCCAGCAGCCACCCCCAGGGACTAGCGGGACAAGAGACCCAGTACTTC. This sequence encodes CASSHPQGLAGQETQYF.